The rows below give T cell receptor beta chains drawn from one sample of a study of siplizumab effects on memory and regulatory T cells. Data came from immunoSEQ multiplex PCR; TCRdb stores just in-frame clones and leaves some out. The table records over 50,000 clones, around 78% of them present only once. The source material was memory CD4+ T cells sorted from blood. These receptors all stem from a human donor in good health. CDR3s include the opening cysteine and the closing phenylalanine or tryptophan. Fields, in order: V gene, J gene, clone size, D gene, CDR3 DNA, CDR3 protein. The D gene is left open where the match is weak. A clone size is listed for some rows: how often the clone was seen (once, few, many), or a class if it is expanded.

V: TRBV19
J: TRBJ2-2
size: few
D: .
DNA: TGTGCCAGCGCTATATCGGCCGGGGAGCTGTTTTTT
CDR3: CASAISAGELFF

V: TRBV18
J: TRBJ2-7
size: .
D: .
DNA: TGTGCCAGCTCACCAGGGGAAGGAGCCTACGAGCAGTACTTC
CDR3: CASSPGEGAYEQYF

V: TRBV2
J: TRBJ2-5
size: .
D: TRBD1
DNA: TGTGCCAGCAGTCGTCAGGGGGCGGAGACCCAGTACTTC
CDR3: CASSRQGAETQYF

V: TRBV2
J: TRBJ1-2
size: .
D: .
DNA: TGTGCCAGCAAACCAAACAGGGAGGGCTATGGCTACACCTTC
CDR3: CASKPNREGYGYTF

V: TRBV4-2
J: TRBJ2-4
size: .
D: TRBD1
DNA: TGTGCCAGCAGCCAAGCTGGACAGGGCCTCGGCATTCAGTACTTC
CDR3: CASSQAGQGLGIQYF

V: TRBV5-1
J: TRBJ2-7
size: few
D: TRBD2
DNA: TGCGCCAGCAGCTTGGCCCCTACAGGGATTTCGTCTAGCGGGAGTCCCCCCAGATCCTACGAGCAGTACTTC
CDR3: CASSLAPTGISSSGSPPRSYEQYF

V: TRBV11-3
J: TRBJ1-1
size: .
D: .
DNA: TGTGCCAGCAGCTTAGGCTTGGGACAGAACACTGAAGCTTTCTTT
CDR3: CASSLGLGQNTEAFF

V: TRBV2
J: TRBJ2-2
size: .
D: .
DNA: TGTGCCAGCATGGTACTAGCTGGGGCCGGGGAGCTGTTTTTT
CDR3: CASMVLAGAGELFF

V: TRBV11-2
J: TRBJ2-2
size: .
D: .
DNA: TGTGCCAGCAGCTTACAGCAATTTCTTGGCACCGGGGAGCTGTTTTTT
CDR3: CASSLQQFLGTGELFF

V: TRBV2
J: TRBJ1-4
size: .
D: TRBD1
DNA: TGTGCCAGCAGCCCTCGGACAGGAGCTAATGAAAAACTGTTTTTT
CDR3: CASSPRTGANEKLFF

V: TRBV5-6
J: TRBJ2-3
size: .
D: TRBD2
DNA: TGTGCCAGCAGCTGGACTAGATGGACGGATACGCAGTATTTT
CDR3: CASSWTRWTDTQYF

V: TRBV18
J: TRBJ2-7
size: .
D: .
DNA: TGTGCCAGCTCGGATACGGGACACACCTACGAGCAGTACTTC
CDR3: CASSDTGHTYEQYF

V: TRBV18
J: TRBJ1-4
size: .
D: TRBD1
DNA: TGTGCCAGCTCAACGACAGGGACCCGTGTTGAAAAACTGTTTTTT
CDR3: CASSTTGTRVEKLFF

V: TRBV7-3
J: TRBJ2-5
size: .
D: TRBD1
DNA: TGTGCCAGCAGCCGGGACAGGGACGAGGAGCAGTACTTC
CDR3: CASSRDRDEEQYF

V: TRBV18
J: TRBJ2-7
size: .
D: TRBD2
DNA: TGTGCCAGCTCACCGGGACTAGCGGGAAGCCAGTCCCAGCAGTACTTC
CDR3: CASSPGLAGSQSQQYF

V: TRBV5-1
J: TRBJ2-7
size: once
D: .
DNA: TGCGCCAGCAGCTTGGGCACCAGTACCTACGAGCAGTACTTC
CDR3: CASSLGTSTYEQYF

V: TRBV14
J: TRBJ2-7
size: .
D: TRBD2
DNA: TGTGCCAGCAGCCACAGCGGGGCCTACGAGCAGTACTTC
CDR3: CASSHSGAYEQYF

V: TRBV19
J: TRBJ2-3
size: .
D: TRBD2
DNA: TGTGCCAGTAGCCTCCGACTAGCGGGGGGTATCACAGATACGCAGTATTTT
CDR3: CASSLRLAGGITDTQYF

V: TRBV5-1
J: TRBJ1-3
size: .
D: .
DNA: TGCGCCAGCACCCCGGGACAATATGGAAACACCATATATTTT
CDR3: CASTPGQYGNTIYF

V: TRBV5-4
J: TRBJ2-7
size: .
D: TRBD2
DNA: TGTGCCAGCAGCTTAGGGGGACTAGCGGGGATCTCCTACGAGCAGTACTTC
CDR3: CASSLGGLAGISYEQYF

V: TRBV10-3
J: TRBJ2-7
size: .
D: .
DNA: TGTGCCATCAGTGAGGGAGGTACTCGGAACGAGCAGTACTTC
CDR3: CAISEGGTRNEQYF

V: TRBV27
J: TRBJ1-2
size: few
D: TRBD1
DNA: TGTGCCAGCAGTTCTCAGGGGGCTAGTGGCTACACCTTC
CDR3: CASSSQGASGYTF

V: TRBV25-1
J: TRBJ2-7
size: .
D: .
DNA: TGTGCCAGCAGTGAAATGGGCCAGGTCACCTACGAGCAGTACTTC
CDR3: CASSEMGQVTYEQYF

V: TRBV23-1
J: TRBJ2-2
size: .
D: .
DNA: TGCGCCAGCCGACGCCGGGACCCGGACGGCGGGGAGCTGTTTTTT
CDR3: CASRRRDPDGGELFF

V: TRBV2
J: TRBJ2-5
size: few
D: .
DNA: TGTGCCAGCAGTGAATGGCAGCCCCAGAGTCCCCAGTACTTC
CDR3: CASSEWQPQSPQYF

V: TRBV4-1
J: TRBJ2-1
size: .
D: TRBD2
DNA: TGCGCCAGCAGCCAGGAACTAGCGGCCACCTCCTACAATGAGCAGTTCTTC
CDR3: CASSQELAATSYNEQFF

V: TRBV29-1
J: TRBJ1-2
size: .
D: TRBD1
DNA: TGCAGCGTCAGTGGGACAGGGGGAGGAGATGGCTACACCTTC
CDR3: CSVSGTGGGDGYTF

V: TRBV10-1
J: TRBJ2-3
size: once
D: TRBD2
DNA: TGCGCCAGCAGTGGAGCGGGAGAAGGGGATACGCAGTATTTT
CDR3: CASSGAGEGDTQYF

V: TRBV12-5
J: TRBJ2-3
size: .
D: .
DNA: TGTGCTAGTGGTTTGGTACCTGATACGCAGTATTTT
CDR3: CASGLVPDTQYF

V: TRBV7-2
J: TRBJ2-7
size: .
D: .
DNA: TGTGCCAGCAGCTTCGGCGGCAGGGACGAGCAGTACTTC
CDR3: CASSFGGRDEQYF

V: TRBV16
J: TRBJ2-5
size: .
D: .
DNA: TGTGCCAGCAGCCAATTGGAAAGTGAGACCCAGTACTTC
CDR3: CASSQLESETQYF

V: TRBV19
J: TRBJ1-2
size: .
D: TRBD1
DNA: TGTGCCAGTAGTATATCTGAGGGGACAGTCTATGGCTACACCTTC
CDR3: CASSISEGTVYGYTF

V: TRBV19
J: TRBJ1-1
size: few
D: .
DNA: TGTGCCAGTAGTAGTACAGGGCTCACTGAAGCTTTCTTT
CDR3: CASSSTGLTEAFF

V: TRBV5-1
J: TRBJ2-3
size: .
D: .
DNA: TGCGCCAGCAGCTTGAACAGGGCCACAGATACGCAGTATTTT
CDR3: CASSLNRATDTQYF

V: TRBV29-1
J: TRBJ1-3
size: .
D: TRBD1
DNA: TGCAGCGTTGAAGGAGGCAGGGGGACCCAAAACACCATATATTTT
CDR3: CSVEGGRGTQNTIYF

V: TRBV4-1
J: TRBJ2-7
size: .
D: .
DNA: TGCGCCAGCAGCCGAGAGCTTGGGCGCGAGCAGTACTTC
CDR3: CASSRELGREQYF

V: TRBV13
J: TRBJ2-3
size: .
D: TRBD1
DNA: TGTGCCAGCAGCTCAGGACAGGGAGGCACAGATACGCAGTATTTT
CDR3: CASSSGQGGTDTQYF

V: TRBV5-1
J: TRBJ2-3
size: .
D: .
DNA: TGCGCCAGCAGCCCGGACTCTAGCCGACGCACAGATACGCAGTATTTT
CDR3: CASSPDSSRRTDTQYF

V: TRBV5-1
J: TRBJ2-1
size: medium-sized
D: .
DNA: TGCGCCAGCAGCTTGCAGGAGGTCAATGAGCAGTTCTTC
CDR3: CASSLQEVNEQFF

V: TRBV5-1
J: TRBJ1-4
size: .
D: TRBD1
DNA: TGCGCCAGCAGCGCCTCGACAGGGTTTAATGAAAAACTGTTTTTT
CDR3: CASSASTGFNEKLFF

V: TRBV15
J: TRBJ2-1
size: once
D: .
DNA: TGTGCCACCAGCCTGCGCGTGCGCAACAATGAGCAGTTCTTC
CDR3: CATSLRVRNNEQFF

V: TRBV19
J: TRBJ2-4
size: few
D: TRBD2
DNA: TGTGCCAGTAGTATTAATGGAGCGGGGATGGCCAAAAACATTCAGTACTTC
CDR3: CASSINGAGMAKNIQYF

V: TRBV5-1
J: TRBJ2-7
size: .
D: .
DNA: TGCGCCAGCAGCTTGGAGGGAGCAGCCCCCTACGAGCAGTACTTC
CDR3: CASSLEGAAPYEQYF

V: TRBV5-1
J: TRBJ2-3
size: .
D: TRBD2
DNA: TGCGCCAGCAGCTTGGTAGCGGGGAGCACAGATACGCAGTATTTT
CDR3: CASSLVAGSTDTQYF

V: TRBV7-7
J: TRBJ2-2
size: once
D: TRBD1
DNA: TGTGCTAGCAGCCAGACAGGGGTCGGCGCCGGGGAGCTGTTTTTT
CDR3: CASSQTGVGAGELFF

V: TRBV10-3
J: TRBJ1-1
size: .
D: .
DNA: TGTGCCATCACTGCGTCGGCGGGGGACACTGAAGCTTTCTTT
CDR3: CAITASAGDTEAFF

V: TRBV27
J: TRBJ2-3
size: few
D: TRBD1
DNA: TGTGCCAGCGAAGACAGGGGAGGCACAGATACGCAGTATTTT
CDR3: CASEDRGGTDTQYF

V: TRBV5-4
J: TRBJ2-5
size: .
D: .
DNA: TGTGCCAGCAGCTTGGAAGGTAGCGGACAGACCCAGTACTTC
CDR3: CASSLEGSGQTQYF

V: TRBV5-1
J: TRBJ1-1
size: .
D: TRBD1
DNA: TGCGCCAGCAGCTTGGATCCAGGGGGGACTGAAGCTTTCTTT
CDR3: CASSLDPGGTEAFF

V: TRBV19
J: TRBJ2-2
size: .
D: TRBD1
DNA: TGTGCCAGTAGGAGGAAGACAGGGGCGAACACCGGGGAGCTGTTTTTT
CDR3: CASRRKTGANTGELFF

V: TRBV7-3
J: TRBJ2-3
size: .
D: .
DNA: TGTGCCAGCAGCGGGAGTCATACACCGGATAATACGCAGTATTTT
CDR3: CASSGSHTPDNTQYF

V: TRBV5-1
J: TRBJ2-3
size: .
D: .
DNA: TGCGCCAGCAGCCCGGCGGTCGGGACAGATACGCAGTATTTT
CDR3: CASSPAVGTDTQYF

V: TRBV11-1
J: TRBJ2-5
size: .
D: TRBD2
DNA: TGTGCCAGCAGCTTACCGGGACTAGCGACTCAAGAGACCCAGTACTTC
CDR3: CASSLPGLATQETQYF

V: TRBV30
J: TRBJ1-2
size: .
D: .
DNA: TGTGCCTGGAGTGTGGATTTGGGTGGCTACACCTTC
CDR3: CAWSVDLGGYTF

V: TRBV5-1
J: TRBJ2-7
size: .
D: .
DNA: TGCGCCAGCAGCTTGGGAGCGACATTAAGGGGGGAGCAGTACTTC
CDR3: CASSLGATLRGEQYF

V: TRBV7-7
J: TRBJ2-3
size: once
D: .
DNA: TGTGCTAGCAGCTTGTTGCGGGAATCAGATACGCAGTATTTT
CDR3: CASSLLRESDTQYF

V: TRBV7-2
J: TRBJ1-2
size: .
D: TRBD1
DNA: TGTGCCAGCAGCTTAGAAGCCCGGACAGGCCGCTACACCTTC
CDR3: CASSLEARTGRYTF

V: TRBV7-9
J: TRBJ2-7
size: .
D: TRBD2
DNA: TGTGCCAGCAGCCCTGGGAGGGGTTACTCCTACGAGCAGTACTTC
CDR3: CASSPGRGYSYEQYF

V: TRBV29-1
J: TRBJ2-7
size: few
D: .
DNA: TGCAGCGTACAAGAGATCTCCTACGAGCAGTACTTC
CDR3: CSVQEISYEQYF

V: TRBV7-9
J: TRBJ1-5
size: .
D: .
DNA: TGTGCCAGCAGCTTAGATTCGGGGCTTCAGCCCCAGCATTTT
CDR3: CASSLDSGLQPQHF